This TCR beta chain was retrieved from a study of blood T cell repertoires in COVID-19. Study at large: From T cells, B-cell-depleted T cells, or PBMCs came the material, which was cDNA or gDNA.

Original processing methods: Amplifying reference gene primers gave estimates of nucleated cell counts. Sequenced by immunoSEQ multiplex PCR; TCRdb stores in-frame clones only, minus some. The V and J calls and clone size come from that table; D and trimming were worked out from the DNA. The sample holds some 220,000 clones, approximately 80% seen once. This clone was found a few times. The V gene lost 5 bases and the J gene lost 7 bases, with 15 bases spanning the gap. Germline V gene sequence: CDR1 KGHSH, CDR2 LQKENI. The CDR3 runs to 14 residues. This TCR derives from a human donor in a cohort sampled during active COVID-19. The source material was peripheral blood. The chain combines TRBV18 with TRBJ2-1, with a weak D call TRBD2 (6 bases). The CDR3, as DNA: TGTGCCAGCTCAAAAACGGGAGAGGAGAATGAGCAGTTCTTC. Amino acid sequence: CASSKTGEENEQFF.